The rows below give T cell receptor beta chains drawn from one sample of a study of blood T cell repertoires in COVID-19. Sequenced by immunoSEQ multiplex PCR; TCRdb stores in-frame clones only, minus some. Of roughly 140,000 clones listed, around 84% are singletons. The sample taken for sequencing was PBMCs or T cells enriched from blood (not recorded which). Receptor source: a woman aged 45 to 65 who had been exposed to COVID-19. Both conserved end residues are part of each CDR3. A D gene is named only where the DNA matches it firmly. Clone sizes are given selectively: once, few, many, or a class where the clone is expanded.

NA TRBJ2-2 NA TRBV5-4 TGTGCCAGCAGCTTGGCACTGAACACCGGGGAGCTGTTTTTT CASSLALNTGELFF
NA TRBJ1-1 NA TRBV7-8 TGTGCCAGCATCCGTGAGGCAGCAAACACTGAAGCTTTCTTT CASIREAANTEAFF
NA TRBJ2-1 NA TRBV7-6 TGTGCCAGCAGCTTATGGTGGTCGCCGGACCCGACAGACCAAAGGCAGTTCTTC CASSLWWSPDPTDQRQFF
TRBD1 TRBJ1-5 NA TRBV18 TGTGCCAGCTCGACAGGGGTAAGCAATCAGCCCCAGCATTTT CASSTGVSNQPQHF
NA TRBJ1-1 NA TRBV23-1 TGCGCCAGCAGTCAATCGGAAGCCAGGGCGAACACTGAAGCTTTCTTT CASSQSEARANTEAFF
TRBD1 TRBJ1-1 NA TRBV18 TGTGCCAGCTCACCTACCGGGACAGGGGGCACTGAAGCTTTCTTT CASSPTGTGGTEAFF
TRBD1 TRBJ1-2 NA TRBV18 TGTGCCAGCTCACTAGACAGGGTTGGTGGCTACACCTTC CASSLDRVGGYTF
TRBD1 TRBJ1-2 NA TRBV7-6 TGTGCCAGCAGCCGACAGGGGGCGAGAGATGGCTACACCTTC CASSRQGARDGYTF
TRBD2 TRBJ2-7 NA TRBV2 TGTGCCAGCAGCCTGACTAGCGGGGATAGTTGGGTGTACGAGCAGTACTTC CASSLTSGDSWVYEQYF
TRBD1 TRBJ1-5 few TRBV19 TGTGCCAGCATACGGACAGGGAATAGCAATCAGCCCCAGCATTTT CASIRTGNSNQPQHF
NA TRBJ1-1 NA TRBV20-1 TGCAGTGCTAGAGTTATCACTGAAGCTTTCTTT CSARVITEAFF
TRBD1 TRBJ2-1 NA TRBV12-3/TRBV12-4 TGTGCCAGCAGTAGACAGGGGAGGTCTGAGCAGTTCTTC CASSRQGRSEQFF
NA TRBJ1-1 NA TRBV10-3 TGTGCCATCAGGGACGCACCAAGGCGGGACACTGAAGCTTTCTTT CAIRDAPRRDTEAFF
NA TRBJ1-1 many TRBV2 TGTGCCAGCAGGGAGTACACTGAAGCTTTCTTT CASREYTEAFF